This T cell receptor (beta chain) appears in the sequencing data of a study of blood T cells in healthy people across ages. Notes on the study in general: Researchers deemed the diversity estimates from one million T cells underestimates.

Healthy Caucasians from Russia aged about 6 to 100 served as donors. Extractions gave at least 6 micrograms of total RNA per sample. A second PCR, run for about 6 to 12 cycles, used a sample-barcoded 5' primer plus a J-beta primer mix. Paired-end reads containing CDR3 totaled no fewer than 2.5 million for each sample. One entry per CDR3 protein, called by TCRdb with MiXCR from the 5' RACE reads. The sample consists of about 1.7 million distinct CDR3 sequences, roughly 30% of them appearing once. This CDR3 is 17 amino acids long. V lost 6 bases and J lost 1, with 21 bases in between. Germline V gene sequence: CDR1 LGHDT, CDR2 YNNKEL (reference sequence). In the case of this clonotype: Its antigen remains unknown.

This clonotype originated in a woman aged 25 to 45 in good health. V usage is TRBV3-1 and J usage is TRBJ1-1; unclear D gene. Material for sequencing was blood. The CDR3 is CASSPTKTFPTNTEAFF. CDR3 nucleotide sequence: TGTGCCAGCAGTCCAACTAAAACGTTCCCGACGAACACTGAAGCTTTCTTT.